Each of the 28 T cell receptor beta chains below was sequenced from the same sample in a study of shared clonotypes between healthy human individuals. TCRdb's copy holds only in-frame clones and misses some; the assay was immunoSEQ multiplex PCR. The sample yields roughly 590,000 clones, nearly 97% seen once. The naive CD8 subset, CD45RO-negative cells positively selected for CCR7, excluded terminally differentiated effector memory CD45RA+ cells. Material for sequencing was naive CD8+ T cells sorted from blood. The receptors originated from a woman under 40 in good health.

This clone appeared once. This chain connects TRBV2 to TRBJ1-2, with unresolved D. Per germline, CDR1 SNHLY and CDR2 FYNNEI. The CDR3 has 13 amino acids. V was shortened by 1 base and J by 4 bases, with 7 bases between the two germline ends. In DNA form, the CDR3 reads TGTGCCAGCAGTGAAGAACTGAGCTATGGCTACACCTTC. It is translated as CASSEELSYGYTF. Full variable domain (remainder filled in from reference TRBV2 and TRBJ1-2): EPEVTQTPSHQVTQMGQEVILRCVPISNHLYFYWYRQILGQKVEFLVSFYNNEISEKSEIFDDQFSVERPDGSNFTLKIRSTKLEDSAMYFCASSEELSYGYTFGSGTRLTVV.

V usage is TRBV9 and J usage is TRBJ2-3; unclear D gene. Germline values: CDR1 SGDLS, CDR2 YYNGEE. This CDR3 comprises 15 residues. Deletions cut 0 bases from V and 0 bases from J, with 8 bases between. CDR3 amino acids: CASSVAVASTDTQYF. DNA of the CDR3: TGTGCCAGCAGCGTAGCTGTGGCCAGCACAGATACGCAGTATTTT.

The chain couples TRBV19 to TRBJ2-7, with D hard to call. Trimming shortened V by 5 bases and J by 2 bases, and 19 bases separated the two germline ends. There are 16 residues in the CDR3. Per germline, CDR1 LNHDA and CDR2 SQIVND (reference sequence). The CDR3 is CASSPTTSPNPYEQYF. DNA for the CDR3: TGTGCCAGTAGTCCCACGACATCCCCCAACCCCTACGAGCAGTACTTC.

On this clone: Other DNA sequences in the sample encode the same CDR3. This chain connects TRBV27 to TRBJ2-7; D ambiguous. The germline CDR1 and CDR2 sequences are MNHEY and SMNVEV (reference sequence). V lost 6 bases, J lost 2 bases, and 11 bases lay in between. CDR3 length: 13 residues. CDR3 residues: CASSSGGTYEQYF. In nucleotides, the CDR3 is TGTGCCAGCAGCTCGGGCGGTACCTACGAGCAGTACTTC.

V and J are TRBV2 and TRBJ2-3, with 7 bases matching TRBD2. CDR1 is SNHLY and CDR2 is FYNNEI in the germline V gene. The V gene end was trimmed by 3 bases and the J gene end by 1 base; junction bases not matched to a gene: 13. The CDR3 runs 18 residues. CDR3 nucleotide sequence: TGTGCCAGCAGTGAGCAAGAAAGCGGGGAAGGGGGCACAGATACGCAGTATTTT. Its translation: CASSEQESGEGGTDTQYF.

V usage is TRBV19 and J usage is TRBJ1-1; perhaps TRBD1 as D (6 bases). The germline CDR1 and CDR2 sequences are LNHDA and SQIVND (reference sequence). The CDR3 has 16 residues. With 1 base removed from V and 5 bases from J, the gap between germline ends came to 17 bases. The CDR3 here is CASSIGPQGLRTEAFF. DNA for the CDR3: TGTGCCAGTAGTATAGGCCCACAGGGTCTAAGGACTGAAGCTTTCTTT.

V usage is TRBV5-6 and J usage is TRBJ2-1; 11 bases fit TRBD1. V shed 2 bases, J shed 8 bases, and the junction held 9 bases outside the gene matches. CDR1 and CDR2 (germline): SGHDT, YYEEEE. The length of the CDR3 is 16 residues. The CDR3 sequence is CASSLPGQGVRDEQFF. For the CDR3, the DNA is TGTGCCAGCAGCTTACCGGGACAGGGGGTCAGGGATGAGCAGTTCTTC.

The chain recombines TRBV29-1 with TRBJ2-7; D is undetermined. V was cut by 7 bases and J by 4 bases, with 8 bases left in between. The CDR3 extends over 10 amino acids. Germline-derived CDR1 and CDR2 are SQVTM and ANQGSEA. The CDR3 nucleotides read TGCAGCGCTTATGATTACGAGCAGTACTTC. Amino acid sequence: CSAYDYEQYF.

The chain carries TRBV19 and TRBJ2-1; D not certain. The V end lost 7 bases, the J end lost 0 bases, and 10 bases lay between the germline ends. CDR1 LNHDA and CDR2 SQIVND come from the germline V gene (reference sequence). The CDR3 has 14 amino acids. DNA for the CDR3: TGTGCCAGTACCCTGGGAAGCTCCTACAATGAGCAGTTCTTC. The encoded protein is CASTLGSSYNEQFF.

V is TRBV28 and J is TRBJ2-7, with D possibly matching TRBD1 (6 bases). CDR1 is MDHEN, CDR2 SYDVKM, per germline. V shed 4 bases and J shed 6 bases, with 7 bases lying between them. The CDR3 loop spans 11 amino acids. The DNA of the CDR3 is TGTGCCAGCAGTTGGGGGCTCGAGCAGTACTTC. This sequence encodes CASSWGLEQYF. Looking up the rest from reference TRBV28 and TRBJ2-7 gives the full variable domain: DVKVTQSSRYLVKRTGEKVFLECVQDMDHENMFWYRQDPGLGLRLIYFSYDVKMKEKGDIPEGYSVSREKKERFSLILESASTNQTSMYLCASSWGLEQYFGPGTRLTVT.

The gene calls are TRBV23-1 and TRBJ2-5; 9 nucleotides line up with TRBD2. TRBV23-1 is designated an ORF whose function remains uncertain. The ends lost 1 base at V and 3 bases at J; junction bases unmatched: 3. This CDR3 contains 15 residues. The CDR3 spells CASSQWTSEKETQYF. The CDR3 DNA reads as TGCGCCAGCAGTCAATGGACTAGCGAGAAAGAGACCCAGTACTTC.

CDR3 sequence (DNA): TGTGCCAGTAGTACCAAGACTAGCGGGGATGTAAATGAGCAGTTCTTC. Amino acids: CASSTKTSGDVNEQFF. The chain is built from TRBV19 and TRBJ2-1, with 11 bases lining up with TRBD2. The CDR3 consists of 16 residues. The V and J ends lost 4 bases and 7 bases, in that order; junction bases with no gene match: 9. Germline CDR1 is LNHDA and CDR2 is SQIVND (reference sequence).

V is TRBV6-5 and J is TRBJ1-2; D possibly corresponds to TRBD1 (5 bases). Germline CDR1 MNHEY, CDR2 SVGAGI. This CDR3 is built from 14 residues. V dropped 2 bases and J dropped 1 base, with 8 bases sitting between them. The CDR3 region is CASSYRGGNYGYTF. The DNA for the CDR3 is TGTGCCAGCAGTTACAGGGGAGGTAACTATGGCTACACCTTC.

The chain is built from TRBV27 and TRBJ2-1; 11 bases line up with TRBD2. The germline gives CDR1 MNHEY, CDR2 SMNVEV (reference sequence). This CDR3 contains 16 residues. V lost 4 bases to trimming and J lost 1 base; unmatched junction nucleotides: 3. This chain's CDR3 is CASSSWTSGSYNEQFF. The CDR3 bases are TGTGCCAGCAGTTCCTGGACTAGCGGGTCCTACAATGAGCAGTTCTTC.

The sample holds one count of this clone. This CDR3 is CASSEARGGWGTDTQYF. The CDR3 DNA reads as TGTGCCAGCAGTGAAGCGAGAGGGGGATGGGGGACAGATACGCAGTATTTT. The genes are TRBV6-1 and TRBJ2-3; possible D gene TRBD1, 6 bases. The germline CDR1 and CDR2 sequences are MNHNS and SASEGT. The CDR3 has 17 amino acids. Trimming took 0 bases from V and 3 from J, leaving 16 bases between them.

In its sample, this clone was seen a few times. This chain links TRBV20-1 with TRBJ1-1; TRBD1 aligns across 8 bases. In germline, CDR1 is DFQATT, CDR2 SNEGSKA (reference sequence). With V trimmed by 3 bases and J by 13 bases, 4 bases remained unmatched. The length of the CDR3 is 10 residues. As DNA, the CDR3 is TGCAGTGCTAGGACAGGGGAGGTTTTCTTT. It translates to CSARTGEVFF.

This chain connects TRBV7-9 to TRBJ1-2, with TRBD1 as a possible D gene (5 bases). The CDR3 loop spans 14 amino acids. Germline loops: CDR1 SEHNR, CDR2 FQNEAQ (reference sequence). The germline V and J ends were trimmed by 7 bases and 2 bases, with 14 bases remaining between them. The CDR3 is CASTGDGENYGYTF. CDR3 coding DNA: TGTGCCAGCACGGGGGACGGGGAAAACTATGGCTACACCTTC.

The chain joins TRBV14 to TRBJ1-2; D might be TRBD1 (5 bases). Trimming cost V 3 bases and J 8 bases, with 19 bases left between them. This CDR3 has 15 amino acids. CDR1 is SGHDN and CDR2 is FVKESK in the germline V gene. The CDR3 is CASSHVLQGPFGYTF. CDR3 DNA sequence: TGTGCCAGCAGCCATGTTCTTCAGGGCCCCTTCGGCTACACCTTC.

J is TRBJ2-2 and V is TRBV9, with D possibly TRBD2 on 5 matching bases. This CDR3 has 16 amino acids. Germline V gene sequence: CDR1 SGDLS, CDR2 YYNGEE. With 0 bases removed from V and 5 bases from J, the gap between germline ends came to 14 bases. CDR3 loop: CASSVDRGVGTGELFF. The CDR3 coding sequence is TGTGCCAGCAGCGTAGATCGGGGAGTGGGTACCGGGGAGCTGTTTTTT.

The chain combines TRBV4-2 with TRBJ2-5; 10 positions match TRBD2. V lost 0 bases to trimming and J lost 5 bases; unmatched junction nucleotides: 12. This CDR3 is 18 amino acids long. Per germline, CDR1 LGHNA and CDR2 YNFKEQ. CDR3 nucleotide sequence: TGTGCCAGCAGCCAAGACCTAGCCCCGCTAGCGGGAGTGGAGACCCAGTACTTC. Encoded protein: CASSQDLAPLAGVETQYF.

CDR3 loop: CASSKAGEAYEQYF. CDR3 coding DNA: TGTGCCAGCAGCAAAGCGGGAGAGGCCTACGAGCAGTACTTC. This rearrangement joins TRBV28 to TRBJ2-7; 8 bases line up with TRBD2. Germline CDR1 and CDR2: MDHEN and SYDVKM. V dropped 6 bases and J dropped 2; count of bases not matched to a gene: 6. This CDR3 comprises 14 residues. The whole variable domain, filled in from reference TRBV28 and TRBJ2-7, reads DVKVTQSSRYLVKRTGEKVFLECVQDMDHENMFWYRQDPGLGLRLIYFSYDVKMKEKGDIPEGYSVSREKKERFSLILESASTNQTSMYLCASSKAGEAYEQYFGPGTRLTVT.

CDR3 amino acids: CASSDVRGRDQPQHF. The CDR3, as DNA: TGTGCCAGCAGTGATGTCAGGGGGCGCGATCAGCCCCAGCATTTT. V gene TRBV27 combines with J gene TRBJ1-5; 8 bases are a match to TRBD1. The J segment lost 5 bases and the V segment lost 5 bases, leaving 8 bases of the junction unmatched. Germline assignment: CDR1 MNHEY and CDR2 SMNVEV (reference sequence). The length of the CDR3 is 15 residues.

The gene calls are TRBV29-1 and TRBJ2-3; TRBD2 matches at 14 bases. Losses at the gene ends were 7 bases for V and 2 bases for J; bases not matched to a gene: 14. The CDR3 runs 18 residues. Germline CDR1 reads SQVTM; CDR2 reads ANQGSEA. The CDR3 protein is CSATGTSGSRFLTDTQYF. The CDR3 region has the DNA TGCAGCGCTACCGGGACTAGCGGGAGCCGCTTCCTCACAGATACGCAGTATTTT.

This chain connects TRBV19 to TRBJ2-7; no definite D call. Trimming removed 5 bases from V and 4 bases from J, with 12 bases in between. The germline CDR1 and CDR2 sequences are LNHDA and SQIVND (reference sequence). The CDR3 sequence is 13 residues long. The CDR3 loop is CASSPGGWYEQYF. In nucleotides, the CDR3 is TGTGCCAGTAGTCCCGGCGGCTGGTACGAGCAGTACTTC. Full variable domain (remainder filled in from reference TRBV19 and TRBJ2-7): DGGITQSPKYLFRKEGQNVTLSCEQNLNHDAMYWYRQDPGQGLRLIYYSQIVNDFQKGDIAEGYSVSREKKESFPLTVTSAQKNPTAFYLCASSPGGWYEQYFGPGTRLTVT.

V and J are TRBV6-5 and TRBJ2-7; 11 bases map to TRBD2. Germline CDR1 reads MNHEY; CDR2 reads SVGAGI. V dropped 10 bases and J dropped 5; count of bases not matched to a gene: 4. The CDR3 loop spans 12 amino acids. CDR3: CATPSGRNEQYF. In nucleotides, the CDR3 is TGTGCCACCCCTAGCGGGAGGAACGAGCAGTACTTC.

The chain has TRBV11-2 and TRBJ1-1; TRBD1 might be the D (5 bases). Germline lookup yields CDR1 SGHAT and CDR2 FQNNGV. CDR3 length: 16 residues. Between the trimmed V and J ends, which lost 5 bases and 5 bases, there was a span of 21 bases. The CDR3 nucleotides are TGTGCCAGCAGCACCCCCGAGGAGGGGTGGGAAACTGAAGCTTTCTTT. The encoded protein is CASSTPEEGWETEAFF.

The gene calls are TRBV27 and TRBJ2-7, with 9 bases lining up with TRBD2. CDR3 size: 16 residues. J was trimmed by 7 bases and V by 6 bases; bases with no gene match: 16. The germline gives CDR1 MNHEY, CDR2 SMNVEV (reference sequence). As DNA, the CDR3 is TGTGCCAGCAGCCCTCGCCGACTAGCGGTTGATAAAGAGCAGTACTTC. This translates into CASSPRRLAVDKEQYF.

This clone occurred once. V is TRBV7-9 and J is TRBJ2-1; the D gene is possibly TRBD2 (6 bases). This CDR3 is 16 amino acids long. The V gene's germline CDR1 is SEHNR and CDR2 FQNEAQ (reference sequence). V lost 3 bases and J 0 bases, leaving 12 bases between the germline ends. CDR3 amino acids: CASSLEGGLSYNEQFF. CDR3 nucleotides: TGTGCCAGCAGCTTGGAGGGAGGTCTCTCCTACAATGAGCAGTTCTTC.